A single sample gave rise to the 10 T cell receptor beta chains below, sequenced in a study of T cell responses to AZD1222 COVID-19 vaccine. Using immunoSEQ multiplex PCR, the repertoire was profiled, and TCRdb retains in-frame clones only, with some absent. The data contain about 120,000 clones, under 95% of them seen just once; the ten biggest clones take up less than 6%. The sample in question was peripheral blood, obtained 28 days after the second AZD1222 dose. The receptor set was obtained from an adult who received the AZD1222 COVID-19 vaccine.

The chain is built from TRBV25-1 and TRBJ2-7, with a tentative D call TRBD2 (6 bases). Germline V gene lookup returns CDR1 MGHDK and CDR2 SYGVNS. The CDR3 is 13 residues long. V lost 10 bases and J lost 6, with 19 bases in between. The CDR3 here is CATQPRVGGEQYF. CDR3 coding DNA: TGTGCCACCCAACCCAGGGTGGGAGGCGAGCAGTACTTC.

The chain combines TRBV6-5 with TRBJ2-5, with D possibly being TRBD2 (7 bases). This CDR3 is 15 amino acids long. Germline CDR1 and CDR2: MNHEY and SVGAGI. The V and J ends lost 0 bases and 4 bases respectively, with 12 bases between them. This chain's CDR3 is CASSYSRGAGETQYF. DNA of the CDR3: TGTGCCAGCAGTTACTCTCGGGGGGCGGGAGAGACCCAGTACTTC.

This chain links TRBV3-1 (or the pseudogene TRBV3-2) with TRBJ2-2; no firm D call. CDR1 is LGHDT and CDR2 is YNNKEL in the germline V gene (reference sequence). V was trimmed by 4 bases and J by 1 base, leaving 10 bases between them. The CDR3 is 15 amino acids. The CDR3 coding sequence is TGTGCCAGCAGCCGGGGAAACAGGAACACCGGGGAGCTGTTTTTT. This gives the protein CASSRGNRNTGELFF.

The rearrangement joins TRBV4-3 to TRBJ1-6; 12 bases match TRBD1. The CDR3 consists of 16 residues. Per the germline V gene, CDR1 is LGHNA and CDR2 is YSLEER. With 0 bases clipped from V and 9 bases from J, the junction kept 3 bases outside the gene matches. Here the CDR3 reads CASSQDGTGGSSPLHF. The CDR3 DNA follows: TGCGCCAGCAGCCAAGATGGGACAGGGGGCAGTTCACCCCTCCACTTT.

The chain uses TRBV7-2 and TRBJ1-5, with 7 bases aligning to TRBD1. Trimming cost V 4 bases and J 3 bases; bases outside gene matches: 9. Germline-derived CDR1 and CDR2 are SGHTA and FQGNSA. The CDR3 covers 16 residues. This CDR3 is CASSSGGVANNQPQHF. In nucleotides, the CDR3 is TGTGCCAGCAGCTCAGGGGGGGTCGCAAACAATCAGCCCCAGCATTTT. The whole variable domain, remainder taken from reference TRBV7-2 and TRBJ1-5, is GAGVSQSPSNKVTEKGKDVELRCDPISGHTALYWYRQSLGQGLEFLIYFQGNSAPDKSGLPSDRFSAERTGGSVSTLTIQRTQQEDSAVYLCASSSGGVANNQPQHFGDGTRLSIL.

DNA of the CDR3: TGTGCCAGCAGCTGGGGGACAGGGAAAGCTGAAGCTTTCTTT. Its protein is CASSWGTGKAEAFF. V and J are TRBV5-6 and TRBJ1-1; TRBD1 matches at 9 bases. The germline V gene encodes CDR1 SGHDT and CDR2 YYEEEE. V lost 3 bases to trimming and J lost 6 bases; unmatched junction nucleotides: 6. The CDR3 is 14 amino acids.

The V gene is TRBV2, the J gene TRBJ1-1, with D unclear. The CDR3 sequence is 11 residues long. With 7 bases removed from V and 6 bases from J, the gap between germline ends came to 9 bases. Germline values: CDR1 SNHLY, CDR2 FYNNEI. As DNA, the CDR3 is TGTGCCAGCACGGATAGGTCTGAAGCTTTCTTT. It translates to CASTDRSEAFF.

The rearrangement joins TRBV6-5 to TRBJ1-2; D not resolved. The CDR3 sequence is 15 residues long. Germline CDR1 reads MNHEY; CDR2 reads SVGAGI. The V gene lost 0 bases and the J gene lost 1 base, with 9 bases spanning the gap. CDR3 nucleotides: TGTGCCAGCAGTTACTCTCACAGTAATAACTATGGCTACACCTTC. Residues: CASSYSHSNNYGYTF.

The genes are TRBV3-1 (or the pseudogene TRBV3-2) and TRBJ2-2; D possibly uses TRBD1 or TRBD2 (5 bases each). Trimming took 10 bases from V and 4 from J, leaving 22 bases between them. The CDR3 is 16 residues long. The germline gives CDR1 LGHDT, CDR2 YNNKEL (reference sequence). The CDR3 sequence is CATCSGPCISTGELFF. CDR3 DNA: TGTGCCACTTGCTCGGGACCCTGTATTTCCACCGGGGAGCTGTTTTTT.

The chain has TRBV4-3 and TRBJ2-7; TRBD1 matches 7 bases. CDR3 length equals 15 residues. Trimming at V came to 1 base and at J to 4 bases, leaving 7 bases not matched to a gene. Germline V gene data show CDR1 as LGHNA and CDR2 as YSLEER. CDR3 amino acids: CASSQAHGTAYEQYF. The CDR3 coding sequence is TGCGCCAGCAGCCAAGCGCACGGGACAGCTTACGAGCAGTACTTC.